These 31 T cell receptor beta chains were all obtained from the same sample, sequenced in a study of technical replicates of blood from a few donors. Sequenced by immunoSEQ multiplex PCR; TCRdb stores in-frame clones only, minus some. This sample has about 97,000 clones, with approximately 94% found just once. Specimen: T cells isolated from PBMCs. The receptors derive from a human donor in good health.

CDR3 nucleotide sequence: TGTGCCAGCACCGTTACAGGGAAAGATGAGCAGTTCTTC. Residues: CASTVTGKDEQFF. This chain uses TRBV11-3 with TRBJ2-1, with D perhaps TRBD1 (6 bases). CDR1 and CDR2 (germline): SGHNT, YENEEA. The V end was cut by 7 bases, the J end by 8 bases, with 15 bases between. The CDR3 runs 13 residues.

The J gene is TRBJ2-7, the V gene TRBV10-2; D call uncertain. Germline-derived CDR1 and CDR2 are WSHSY and SAAADI. The V and J ends lost 7 bases and 2 bases respectively, with 12 bases between them. The CDR3 has 13 residues. The CDR3 protein is CASNAEWAYEQYF. The CDR3 DNA reads TGCGCCAGCAACGCGGAATGGGCCTACGAGCAGTACTTC.

CDR3 protein: CASSWRANEQFF. CDR3 nucleotide sequence: TGTGCCAGCAGTTGGAGGGCCAATGAGCAGTTCTTC. The chain combines TRBV6-5 with TRBJ2-1, with D possibly matching TRBD2 (6 bases). V was pared by 4 bases and J by 6 bases, with 7 bases between. This CDR3 is built from 12 residues. Germline V gives CDR1 MNHEY, CDR2 SVGAGI.

The gene calls are TRBV5-4 and TRBJ2-1; possible D gene TRBD2, 6 bases. CDR3 size: 14 residues. The V gene lost 4 bases and the J gene lost 0 bases, with 8 bases spanning the gap. The germline CDR1 and CDR2 sequences are SGHNT and YYREEE (reference sequence). The CDR3 here is CASSGTHSYNEQFF. The CDR3, as DNA: TGTGCCAGCAGCGGGACTCACTCCTACAATGAGCAGTTCTTC.

The V and J genes are TRBV2 and TRBJ2-3, with D possibly matching TRBD1 (5 bases). This CDR3 contains 15 residues. The V end was cut by 4 bases, the J end by 1 base, with 12 bases between. Germline V gene lookup returns CDR1 SNHLY and CDR2 FYNNEI. This chain's CDR3 is CASSVGHPGTDTQYF. Written as DNA, the CDR3 is TGTGCCAGCAGTGTGGGGCACCCGGGCACAGATACGCAGTATTTT.

This sequence joins TRBV29-1 and TRBJ2-1; 13 bases agree with TRBD2. CDR1 is SQVTM and CDR2 is ANQGSEA in the germline V gene. This CDR3 has 14 residues. V was clipped by 1 base and J by 6 bases; unmatched bases: 0. The CDR3 here is CSVEGTSGSNEQFF. CDR3 DNA sequence: TGCAGCGTTGAAGGGACTAGCGGGAGCAATGAGCAGTTCTTC.

The chain is built from TRBV28 and TRBJ1-2; the D gene is possibly TRBD1 (6 bases). The V gene lost 3 bases and the J gene lost 1 base, with 12 bases spanning the gap. Germline values: CDR1 MDHEN, CDR2 SYDVKM. The length of the CDR3 is 15 residues. The CDR3 DNA reads TGTGCCAGCAGTTTGGTGGACAGACTTAACTATGGCTACACCTTC. Its translation is CASSLVDRLNYGYTF.

The V call is TRBV11-1, the J call TRBJ1-5; 7 positions agree with TRBD1. The CDR3 loop spans 13 amino acids. V lost 5 bases and J lost 5; bases outside the gene matches: 3. Germline assignment: CDR1 SGHAT and CDR2 FQDESV (reference sequence). The CDR3 DNA follows: TGTGCCAGCAGCGGGACAGTGGATCAGCCCCAGCATTTT. It is translated as CASSGTVDQPQHF.

This clone is a singleton in its sample. The genes are TRBV5-6 and TRBJ2-1; D remains unclear. This CDR3 spans 11 amino acids. The germline gives CDR1 SGHDT, CDR2 YYEEEE. V lost 5 bases and J lost 7, with 7 bases in between. This CDR3 is CASSFVNEQFF. CDR3 nucleotide sequence: TGTGCCAGCAGTTTCGTGAATGAGCAGTTCTTC.

The chain employs TRBV28 and TRBJ1-5; D unresolved. The CDR3 runs 14 residues. Germline loops: CDR1 MDHEN, CDR2 SYDVKM. The germline V and J ends were trimmed by 7 bases and 0 bases, with 10 bases remaining between them. The CDR3 here is CASIASYSNQPQHF. CDR3 nucleotide sequence: TGTGCCAGCATAGCCAGCTATAGCAATCAGCCCCAGCATTTT.

This chain joins TRBV6-1 and TRBJ2-1; 10 bases align to TRBD2. The length of the CDR3 is 14 residues. V lost 6 bases to trimming and J lost 5 bases; unmatched junction nucleotides: 4. CDR1 MNHNS and CDR2 SASEGT come from the germline V gene. The CDR3 DNA is TGTGCCAGCAGGACAGGACTAGCGGACAATGAGCAGTTCTTC. Its translation: CASRTGLADNEQFF.

The chain combines TRBV28 with TRBJ1-2; D not resolved. Trimming stripped 5 bases from V and 6 bases from J, with 10 bases between. In germline, CDR1 is MDHEN, CDR2 SYDVKM. The CDR3 runs to 12 residues. CDR3 sequence reads: CASSSGQDGYTF. CDR3 bases: TGTGCCAGCAGTAGCGGGCAGGATGGCTACACCTTC.

In this sample, this clone turned up once. The chain recombines TRBV10-3 with TRBJ2-3, with 11 bases aligning to TRBD2. Germline V gene sequence: CDR1 ENHRY, CDR2 SYGVKD. The length of the CDR3 is 18 residues. J gave up 3 bases and V 0 bases, and 8 bases lay outside the gene matches. The CDR3, as DNA: TGTGCCATCAGTGAGTCAGCCCTGACTAGCGGGATTACAGATACGCAGTATTTT. It codes for CAISESALTSGITDTQYF.

The CDR3 sequence is CASSPGVGGMYEQFF. CDR3 coding DNA: TGTGCCAGCAGCCCGGGAGTTGGCGGGATGTATGAGCAGTTCTTC. The V call is TRBV28, the J call TRBJ2-1; TRBD2 might be the D (6 bases). V gave up 6 bases and J gave up 8 bases, with 20 bases separating them. Looked up from germline, CDR1 is MDHEN and CDR2 is SYDVKM. This CDR3 comprises 15 residues.

This clone was picked up one time. The V gene is TRBV9, the J gene TRBJ2-1; 12 positions match TRBD2. The CDR3 runs to 15 residues. With V trimmed by 4 bases and J by 8 bases, 7 bases remained unmatched. The germline gives CDR1 SGDLS, CDR2 YYNGEE. CDR3 nucleotide sequence: TGTGCCAGCAGCCTACGACTAGCGGGAGTCTATGAGCAGTTCTTC. It specifies CASSLRLAGVYEQFF.

The chain links TRBV11-2 to TRBJ2-1, with 8 positions matching TRBD1. The CDR3 consists of 15 residues. V lost 6 bases to trimming and J lost 5 bases; unmatched junction nucleotides: 9. Germline values: CDR1 SGHAT, CDR2 FQNNGV. The CDR3 DNA sequence: TGTGCCAGCAGGCAAGGACAGGGTGTCCACAATGAGCAGTTCTTC. It is translated as CASRQGQGVHNEQFF.

V and J are TRBV13 and TRBJ1-4; 7 nucleotides agree with TRBD1. V shed 3 bases, J shed 8 bases, and the junction held 6 bases outside the gene matches. This CDR3 is 14 amino acids long. CDR1 is PRHDT, CDR2 FYEKMQ, per germline (reference sequence). CDR3 residues: CASSFRDSGEKLFF. The CDR3 DNA is TGTGCCAGCAGCTTCCGGGACAGTGGGGAAAAACTGTTTTTT.

This chain's CDR3 is CATSRERRGWETQYF. The CDR3 DNA is TGTGCCACCAGCAGAGAGAGGCGCGGTTGGGAGACCCAGTACTTC. This chain connects TRBV15 to TRBJ2-5; D gene unclear. Germline V gene sequence: CDR1 LNHNV, CDR2 YYDKDF (reference sequence). V was shortened by 0 bases and J by 5 bases, with 13 bases between the two germline ends. The CDR3 sequence is 15 residues long.

The CDR3 loop reads CASSLTGQAGELFF. CDR3 nucleotide sequence: TGTGCCAGCAGCTTAACGGGACAGGCCGGGGAGCTGTTTTTT. This chain connects TRBV7-2 to TRBJ2-2; TRBD1 agrees at 8 bases. The CDR3 loop spans 14 amino acids. V lost 2 bases to trimming and J lost 6 bases; unmatched junction nucleotides: 2. Germline-derived CDR1 and CDR2 are SGHTA and FQGNSA.

The CDR3, as DNA: TGCGCCAGCAGCCAAGGGGCTAGCGGGAGCGGTTACACCGGGGAGCTGTTTTTT. Translated, it gives CASSQGASGSGYTGELFF. The chain couples TRBV4-3 to TRBJ2-2; 10 bases are a match to TRBD2. Germline trimming cut 1 base from V and 3 bases from J; bases unmatched to any gene: 8. Per the germline V gene, CDR1 is LGHNA and CDR2 is YSLEER. The CDR3 consists of 18 residues.

The V call is TRBV18, the J call TRBJ1-4; tentatively, D is TRBD1 (5 bases). Germline V gives CDR1 KGHSH, CDR2 LQKENI. With 2 bases removed from V and 8 bases from J, the gap between germline ends came to 6 bases. The CDR3 is made up of 12 amino acids. CDR3 amino acids: CASSPNREKLFF. The CDR3 nucleotides are TGTGCCAGCTCACCAAACAGGGAAAAACTGTTTTTT.

V and J are TRBV27 and TRBJ1-2; unclear D gene. There are 14 residues in the CDR3. Trimming removed 3 bases from V and 8 bases from J, with 16 bases in between. CDR1 is MNHEY, CDR2 SMNVEV, per germline (reference sequence). CDR3 nucleotides: TGTGCCAGCAGTTTCTCCTTCGAGGGCAACGGCTACACCTTC. Translated, it gives CASSFSFEGNGYTF.

V and J are TRBV5-1 and TRBJ2-7; possible D gene TRBD2, 5 bases. The length of the CDR3 is 16 residues. Germline values: CDR1 SGHRS, CDR2 YFSETQ. V dropped 0 bases and J dropped 2 bases, with 15 bases sitting between them. The CDR3 DNA reads TGCGCCAGCAGCTTGGCCGACGGGAAAGAAGCCTACGAGCAGTACTTC. Protein sequence: CASSLADGKEAYEQYF. The entire variable domain, with the rest obtained from reference TRBV5-1 and TRBJ2-7, is as follows: KAGVTQTPRYLIKTRGQQVTLSCSPISGHRSVSWYQQTPGQGLQFLFEYFSETQRNKGNFPGRFSGRQFSNSRSEMNVSTLELGDSALYLCASSLADGKEAYEQYFGPGTRLTVT.

This rearrangement joins TRBV2 to TRBJ1-1, with D unresolved. The CDR3 has 10 residues. From germline, CDR1 is SNHLY and CDR2 FYNNEI. V dropped 6 bases and J dropped 4 bases, with 3 bases sitting between them. The CDR3 loop reads CASSVTEAFF. The CDR3 DNA reads as TGTGCCAGCAGCGTCACTGAAGCTTTCTTT.

V is TRBV10-1 and J is TRBJ2-5; no definite D call. This CDR3 spans 13 amino acids. Germline loops: CDR1 WNHNN, CDR2 SYGVQD (reference sequence). V shed 3 bases and J shed 5 bases, with 10 bases lying between them. The CDR3: CASSERQVETQYF. The DNA for the CDR3 is TGCGCCAGCAGTGAACGTCAGGTTGAGACCCAGTACTTC.

DNA of the CDR3: TGTGCCAGTAGTTCGCAGGGTGGTCAGCCCCAGCATTTT. Its protein is CASSSQGGQPQHF. This sequence joins TRBV19 and TRBJ1-5, with D possibly being TRBD1 (5 bases). Germline CDR1 is LNHDA and CDR2 is SQIVND (reference sequence). The germline V and J ends were trimmed by 5 bases and 6 bases, with 11 bases remaining between them. This CDR3 comprises 13 residues.

V is TRBV30 and J is TRBJ1-1; a possible D gene is TRBD1 (6 bases). This CDR3 has 13 amino acids. Germline loops: CDR1 GTSNPN, CDR2 SVGIG (reference sequence). V lost 2 bases, J lost 1 base, and 8 bases lay in between. The CDR3 bases are TGTGCCTGGAGTCGGGGACAGAACACTGAAGCTTTCTTT. It is translated as CAWSRGQNTEAFF.

The chain couples TRBV11-3 to TRBJ2-2; D not certain. The CDR3 extends over 11 amino acids. Per germline, CDR1 SGHNT and CDR2 YENEEA. V lost 7 bases, J lost 8 bases, and 8 bases lay in between. The CDR3 nucleotides read TGTGCCAGCACCAACAGAGGGGAGCTGTTTTTT. It yields the protein CASTNRGELFF. The full variable domain, with the rest looked up from reference TRBV11-3 and TRBJ2-2, is EAGVVQSPRYKIIEKKQPVAFWCNPISGHNTLYWYLQNLGQGPELLIRYENEEAVDDSQLPKDRFSAERLKGVDSTLKIQPAELGDSAVYLCASTNRGELFFGEGSRLTVL.

V and J are TRBV30 and TRBJ2-3; weak D call: TRBD2 (5 bases). V dropped 2 bases and J dropped 7 bases, with 10 bases sitting between them. The CDR3 length is 12 residues. The germline V gene encodes CDR1 GTSNPN and CDR2 SVGIG (reference sequence). CDR3 nucleotide sequence: TGTGCCTGGAGTAGGCGGGTGAATACGCAGTATTTT. This codes for CAWSRRVNTQYF. Full variable domain (rest looked up from reference TRBV30 and TRBJ2-3): SQTIHQWPATLVQPVGSPLSLECTVEGTSNPNLYWYRQAAGRGLQLLFYSVGIGQISSEVPQNLSASRPQDRQFILSSKKLLLSDSGFYLCAWSRRVNTQYFGPGTRLTVL.

J is TRBJ2-7 and V is TRBV19, with 9 bases lining up with TRBD2. Germline CDR1 reads LNHDA; CDR2 reads SQIVND (reference sequence). The CDR3 is 15 amino acids. V lost 6 bases to trimming and J lost 3 bases; unmatched junction nucleotides: 9. In DNA, the CDR3 is TGTGCCAGTAGCGTAGCGGGAGACACACTCTACGAGCAGTACTTC. Its protein is CASSVAGDTLYEQYF.

The chain recombines TRBV9 with TRBJ2-1, with D tentatively TRBD2 (6 bases). CDR1 SGDLS and CDR2 YYNGEE come from the germline V gene. The CDR3 has 14 amino acids. Trimming cost V 2 bases and J 7 bases, with 13 bases left between them. The CDR3 region is CASSVLEGLNEQFF. DNA for the CDR3: TGTGCCAGCAGCGTCCTGGAGGGTTTAAATGAGCAGTTCTTC.